Shown below are 15 T cell receptor beta chains from a single sample sequenced in a study of cytomegalovirus exposure and HLA in healthy donors. This PCR relied on a set of 60 Vbeta primers and 13 Jbeta primers. Sequenced by immunoSEQ multiplex PCR; TCRdb stores in-frame clones only, minus some. The sample has approximately 220,000 clones, roughly 88% seen once; the top ten hold more than 0.6%. The sample taken for sequencing was PBMCs. The receptor set was obtained from a boy between 2 and 10 years old in good health and CMV-seronegative.

As for this clone: Distinct nucleotide sequences in the sample also encode this CDR3. The rearrangement links TRBV30 to TRBJ2-7, with D unclear. This CDR3 contains 12 residues. V lost 0 bases and J 4 bases, leaving 7 bases between the germline ends. CDR1 GTSNPN and CDR2 SVGIG come from the germline V gene (reference sequence). The CDR3 sequence: CAWSVSQYEQYF. CDR3 DNA: TGTGCCTGGAGTGTATCCCAGTACGAGCAGTACTTC.

This chain links TRBV19 with TRBJ2-2, with D maybe TRBD2 (5 bases). Trimming cost V 2 bases and J 4 bases, with 14 bases left between them. The CDR3 is 16 amino acids. Looked up from germline, CDR1 is LNHDA and CDR2 is SQIVND (reference sequence). The CDR3 coding sequence is TGTGCCAGTAGTATATCGTACGTGGCGGGCACCGGGGAGCTGTTTTTT. This codes for CASSISYVAGTGELFF.

The rearrangement joins TRBV9 to TRBJ2-7; 12 bases map to TRBD2. V gave up 1 base and J gave up 0 bases; unmatched junction bases: 5. CDR1 and CDR2 from the germline V gene are SGDLS and YYNGEE. The CDR3 extends over 17 amino acids. The CDR3 spells CASSVRTSGMNSYEQYF. The CDR3 DNA reads as TGTGCCAGCAGCGTAAGGACTAGCGGGATGAACTCCTACGAGCAGTACTTC.

The CDR3 reads CASSSGGWKTQYF. The CDR3 nucleotides are TGTGCCAGCAGCAGCGGGGGGTGGAAGACCCAGTACTTC. The rearrangement joins TRBV2 to TRBJ2-5; 9 nucleotides align to TRBD2. The CDR3 length is 13 residues. From germline, CDR1 is SNHLY and CDR2 FYNNEI. V gave up 6 bases and J gave up 6 bases; unmatched junction bases: 5.

The chain uses TRBV7-9 and TRBJ2-3; 11 bases are shared with TRBD2. This CDR3 region has 15 residues. V trimming: 5 bases; J trimming: 5 bases; junction bases outside the gene matches: 6. Germline CDR1 and CDR2: SEHNR and FQNEAQ (reference sequence). CDR3: CASSRLAGSKDTQYF. The CDR3 nucleotides read TGTGCCAGCAGCCGACTAGCGGGGAGTAAAGATACGCAGTATTTT.

This sequence joins TRBV7-8 and TRBJ2-3, with TRBD1 matching over 8 bases. V lost 4 bases to trimming and J lost 6 bases; unmatched junction nucleotides: 6. The CDR3 sequence is 14 residues long. Germline loops: CDR1 SGHVS, CDR2 FQNEAQ. CDR3 DNA: TGTGCCAGCAGCTCTGGGACAGGCGGGGATACGCAGTATTTT. Its translation is CASSSGTGGDTQYF.

The gene calls are TRBV13 and TRBJ2-3; no reliable D call. The CDR3 is 15 residues long. Germline V lookup: CDR1 PRHDT, CDR2 FYEKMQ (reference sequence). With 0 bases removed from V and 4 bases from J, the gap between germline ends came to 11 bases. DNA for the CDR3: TGTGCCAGCAGCTTAGGGGCAGGTTCCCCAGATACGCAGTATTTT. This codes for CASSLGAGSPDTQYF.

V is TRBV19 and J is TRBJ1-2, with D perhaps TRBD1 (5 bases). Germline V gene data show CDR1 as LNHDA and CDR2 as SQIVND (reference sequence). The V end was cut by 7 bases, the J end by 13 bases, with 16 bases between. The CDR3 sequence is 11 residues long. The CDR3 DNA sequence: TGTGCCAGTAAAATCGGGGGGGAAAGCACCTTC. This translates into CASKIGGESTF.

V and J are TRBV29-1 and TRBJ2-1, with 12 bases that match TRBD2. Germline CDR1 is SQVTM and CDR2 is ANQGSEA. The CDR3 totals 15 residues. With V trimmed by 2 bases and J by 8 bases, 7 bases remained unmatched. In nucleotides, the CDR3 is TGCAGCGTTGAATGGTCTAGCGGGGGGGCCGATGAGCAGTTCTTC. The encoded protein is CSVEWSSGGADEQFF.

The chain carries TRBV30 and TRBJ2-5; 10 nucleotides align to TRBD1. V lost 0 bases to trimming and J lost 5 bases; unmatched junction nucleotides: 9. Germline V gives CDR1 GTSNPN, CDR2 SVGIG (reference sequence). The CDR3 sequence is 16 residues long. In DNA form, the CDR3 reads TGTGCCTGGAGTGTAGGGGACAGGGGATGGTATGAGACCCAGTACTTC. It codes for CAWSVGDRGWYETQYF.

The rearrangement joins TRBV25-1 to TRBJ2-5; D call uncertain. Trimming removed 2 bases from V and 5 bases from J, with 12 bases in between. The CDR3 is made up of 14 amino acids. Per the germline V gene, CDR1 is MGHDK and CDR2 is SYGVNS. The DNA of the CDR3 is TGTGCCAGCAGTGAAGGTGGGTCCGGGGAGACCCAGTACTTC. It is translated as CASSEGGSGETQYF.

The chain combines TRBV29-1 with TRBJ2-7; TRBD2 agrees at 11 bases. The V gene's germline CDR1 is SQVTM and CDR2 ANQGSEA. This CDR3 region has 18 residues. V lost 1 base, J lost 3 bases, and 14 bases stayed unmatched. CDR3 residues: CSVEAPRAGLAGNYEQYF. The CDR3 coding sequence is TGCAGCGTTGAAGCCCCGAGGGCCGGACTAGCGGGCAACTACGAGCAGTACTTC.

The V call is TRBV11-2, the J call TRBJ2-7; D may be TRBD1 (6 bases). From germline, CDR1 is SGHAT and CDR2 FQNNGV. V was cut by 5 bases and J by 6 bases, with 11 bases left in between. The CDR3 covers 12 residues. CDR3 DNA: TGTGCCAGCAGCGACGGACAGTTCGAGCAGTACTTC. Protein product: CASSDGQFEQYF.

V usage is TRBV6-5 and J usage is TRBJ1-1; no clear D gene. With 5 bases removed from V and 1 base from J, the gap between germline ends came to 11 bases. Germline CDR1 is MNHEY and CDR2 is SVGAGI. There are 14 residues in the CDR3. The CDR3 sequence: CASSEWGGNTEAFF. As DNA, the CDR3 is TGTGCCAGCAGTGAATGGGGAGGGAACACTGAAGCTTTCTTT.

This clone was picked up one time. The chain carries TRBV2 and TRBJ2-5; TRBD2 aligns across 13 bases. The J call is in doubt because the DNA end fits TRBJ2-7 better. CDR3 length: 15 residues. Germline CDR1 is SNHLY and CDR2 is FYNNEI. CDR3 in DNA: TGTGCCAGCAGTCTAAGGACTAGCGGGGGCTACGAGCAGTACTTC. It is translated as CASSLRTSGGYEQYF.